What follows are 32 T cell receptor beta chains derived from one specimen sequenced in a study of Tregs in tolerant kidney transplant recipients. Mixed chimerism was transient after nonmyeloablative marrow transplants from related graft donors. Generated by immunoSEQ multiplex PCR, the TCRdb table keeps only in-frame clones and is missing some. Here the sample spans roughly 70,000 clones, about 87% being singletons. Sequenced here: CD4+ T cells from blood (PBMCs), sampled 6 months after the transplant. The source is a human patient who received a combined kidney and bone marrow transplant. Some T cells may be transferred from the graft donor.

CDR3 coding DNA: TGCGCCAGCAGCCAAGCCGGGAGAGGGAATGAGCAGTTCTTC. It yields the protein CASSQAGRGNEQFF. The rearrangement uses TRBV4-3 and TRBJ2-1; D may be TRBD2 (6 bases). The CDR3 has 14 residues. V lost 1 base to trimming and J lost 7 bases, with 11 bases between them. Germline V lookup: CDR1 LGHNA, CDR2 YSLEER.

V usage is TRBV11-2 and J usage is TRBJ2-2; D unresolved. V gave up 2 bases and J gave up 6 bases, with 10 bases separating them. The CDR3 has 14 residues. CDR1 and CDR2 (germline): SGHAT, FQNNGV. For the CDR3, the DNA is TGTGCCAGCAGCTTAATCCCCTCGGCCGGGGAGCTGTTTTTT. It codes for CASSLIPSAGELFF.

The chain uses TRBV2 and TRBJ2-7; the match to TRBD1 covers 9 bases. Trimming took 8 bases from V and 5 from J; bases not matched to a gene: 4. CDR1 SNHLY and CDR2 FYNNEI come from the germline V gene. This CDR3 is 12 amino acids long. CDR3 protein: CASSNRGHEQYF. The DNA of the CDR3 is TGTGCCAGCTCGAACAGGGGGCACGAGCAGTACTTC.

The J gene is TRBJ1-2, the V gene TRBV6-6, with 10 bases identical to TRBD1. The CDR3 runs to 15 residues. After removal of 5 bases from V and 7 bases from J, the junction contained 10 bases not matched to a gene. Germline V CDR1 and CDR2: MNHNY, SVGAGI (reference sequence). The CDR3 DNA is TGTGCCAGCAGTCAGAGGGGACAGGGGTACGGTGGCTACACCTTC. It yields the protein CASSQRGQGYGGYTF.

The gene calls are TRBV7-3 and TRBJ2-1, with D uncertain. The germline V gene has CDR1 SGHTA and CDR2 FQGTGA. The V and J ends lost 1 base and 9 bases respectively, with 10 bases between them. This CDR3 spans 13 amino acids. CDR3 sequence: CASSLIAKGEQFF. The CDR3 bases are TGTGCCAGCAGCTTAATAGCTAAAGGTGAGCAGTTCTTC.

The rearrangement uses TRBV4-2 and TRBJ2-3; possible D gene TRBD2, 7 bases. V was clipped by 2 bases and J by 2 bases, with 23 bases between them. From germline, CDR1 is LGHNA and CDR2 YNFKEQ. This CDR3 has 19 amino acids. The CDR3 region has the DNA TGTGCCAGCAGCCAACAGGGGCTTGGGGGGGTGGTGCTCACAGATACGCAGTATTTT. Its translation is CASSQQGLGGVVLTDTQYF.

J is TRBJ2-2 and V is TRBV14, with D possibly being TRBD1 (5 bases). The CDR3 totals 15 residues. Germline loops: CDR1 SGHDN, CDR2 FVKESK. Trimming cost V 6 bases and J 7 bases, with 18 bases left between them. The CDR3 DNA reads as TGTGCCAGCAGTACCCTTAGGGGTATCGGCGGGGAGCTGTTTTTT. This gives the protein CASSTLRGIGGELFF.

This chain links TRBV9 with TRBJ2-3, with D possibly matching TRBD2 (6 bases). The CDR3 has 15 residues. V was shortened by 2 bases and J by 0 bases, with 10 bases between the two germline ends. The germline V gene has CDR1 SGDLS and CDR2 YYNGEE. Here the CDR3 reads CASSVRAGSTDTQYF. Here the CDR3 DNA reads TGTGCCAGCAGCGTTAGAGCGGGTAGCACAGATACGCAGTATTTT.

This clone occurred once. DNA of the CDR3: TGTGCCAGCAGCCGGACAGGGGACTATGGCTACACCTTC. It codes for CASSRTGDYGYTF. V and J are TRBV13 and TRBJ1-2, with TRBD1 matching 9 bases. Looked up from germline, CDR1 is PRHDT and CDR2 is FYEKMQ (reference sequence). V lost 5 bases to trimming and J lost 3 bases; unmatched junction nucleotides: 1. This CDR3 is built from 13 residues.

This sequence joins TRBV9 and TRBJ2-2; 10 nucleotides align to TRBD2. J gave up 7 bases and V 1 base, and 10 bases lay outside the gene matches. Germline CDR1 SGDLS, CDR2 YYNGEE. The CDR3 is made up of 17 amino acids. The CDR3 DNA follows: TGTGCCAGCAGCGTATCAGCGGGAGGGCCCTGGGGCGGGGAGCTGTTTTTT. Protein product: CASSVSAGGPWGGELFF.

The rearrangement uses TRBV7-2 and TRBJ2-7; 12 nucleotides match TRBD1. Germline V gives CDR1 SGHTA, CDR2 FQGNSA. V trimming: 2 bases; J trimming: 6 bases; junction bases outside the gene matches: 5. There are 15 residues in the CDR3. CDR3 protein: CASSLSGTGGLEQYF. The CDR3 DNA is TGTGCCAGCAGCTTATCCGGGACAGGGGGCCTCGAGCAGTACTTC.

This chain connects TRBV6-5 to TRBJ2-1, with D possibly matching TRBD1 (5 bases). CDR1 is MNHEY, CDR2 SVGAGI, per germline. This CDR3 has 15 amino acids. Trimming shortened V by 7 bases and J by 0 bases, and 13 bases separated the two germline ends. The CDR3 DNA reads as TGTGCCAGCAATAGGAACAGGTTCTCCTACAATGAGCAGTTCTTC. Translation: CASNRNRFSYNEQFF.

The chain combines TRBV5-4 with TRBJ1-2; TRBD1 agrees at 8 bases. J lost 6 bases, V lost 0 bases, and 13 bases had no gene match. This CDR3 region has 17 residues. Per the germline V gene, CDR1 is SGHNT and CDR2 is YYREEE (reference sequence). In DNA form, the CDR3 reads TGTGCCAGCAGCTTGGGTCGGAGGGCAGGGGGCGAAGATGGCTACACCTTC. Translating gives CASSLGRRAGGEDGYTF.

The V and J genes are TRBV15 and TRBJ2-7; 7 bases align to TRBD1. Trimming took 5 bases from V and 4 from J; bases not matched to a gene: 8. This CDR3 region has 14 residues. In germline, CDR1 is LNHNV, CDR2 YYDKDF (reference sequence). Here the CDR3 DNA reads TGTGCCACCAGCTGGGGACAGAAAGGTTACGAGCAGTACTTC. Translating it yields CATSWGQKGYEQYF.

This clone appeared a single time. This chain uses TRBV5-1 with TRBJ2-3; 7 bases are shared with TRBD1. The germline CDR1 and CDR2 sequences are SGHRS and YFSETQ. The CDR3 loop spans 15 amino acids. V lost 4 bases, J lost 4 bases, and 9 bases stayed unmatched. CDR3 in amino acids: CASSTNRGGSDTQYF. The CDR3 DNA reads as TGCGCCAGCAGCACCAACAGGGGTGGGTCAGATACGCAGTATTTT.

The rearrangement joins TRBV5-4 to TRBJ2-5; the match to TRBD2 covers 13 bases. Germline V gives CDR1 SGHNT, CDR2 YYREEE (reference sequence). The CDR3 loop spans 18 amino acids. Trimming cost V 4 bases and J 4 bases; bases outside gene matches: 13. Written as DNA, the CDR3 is TGTGCCAGCAGCCCATTCGGACTAGCGGGGGATAGGAGAGAGACCCAGTACTTC. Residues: CASSPFGLAGDRRETQYF. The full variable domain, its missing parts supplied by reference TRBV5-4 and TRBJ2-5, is ETGVTQSPTHLIKTRGQQVTLRCSSQSGHNTVSWYQQALGQGPQFIFQYYREEENGRGNFPPRFSGLQFPNYSSELNVNALELDDSALYLCASSPFGLAGDRRETQYFGPGTRLLVL.

The CDR3, as DNA: TGTGCCAGCAGCTTGCACCGGGACAGGGGAATCCGGCCCCAGCATTTT. It yields the protein CASSLHRDRGIRPQHF. The chain uses TRBV5-5 and TRBJ1-5, with TRBD1 identical over 10 bases. The J segment lost 9 bases and the V segment lost 1 base, leaving 10 bases of the junction unmatched. The CDR3 is 16 amino acids. Germline loops: CDR1 SGHKS, CDR2 YYEKEE (reference sequence). The full variable domain, in which reference TRBV5-5 and TRBJ1-5 provide the parts outside the CDR3, is DAGVTQSPTHLIKTRGQQVTLRCSPISGHKSVSWYQQVLGQGPQFIFQYYEKEERGRGNFPDRFSARQFPNYSSELNVNALLLGDSALYLCASSLHRDRGIRPQHFGDGTRLSIL.

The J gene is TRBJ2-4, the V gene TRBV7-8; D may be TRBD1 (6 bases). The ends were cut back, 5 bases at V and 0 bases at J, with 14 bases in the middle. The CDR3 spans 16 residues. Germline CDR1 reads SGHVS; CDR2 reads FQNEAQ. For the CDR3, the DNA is TGTGCCAGCAGCGCCCGGACAGTCCTAGCCAAAAACATTCAGTACTTC. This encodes CASSARTVLAKNIQYF.

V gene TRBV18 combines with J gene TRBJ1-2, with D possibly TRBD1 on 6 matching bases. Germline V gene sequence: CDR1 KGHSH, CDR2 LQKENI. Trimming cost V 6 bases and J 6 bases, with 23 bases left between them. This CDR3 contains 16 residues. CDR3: CASSASPPSQGNGYTF. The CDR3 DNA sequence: TGTGCCAGCTCTGCATCACCCCCTTCCCAGGGGAATGGCTACACCTTC.

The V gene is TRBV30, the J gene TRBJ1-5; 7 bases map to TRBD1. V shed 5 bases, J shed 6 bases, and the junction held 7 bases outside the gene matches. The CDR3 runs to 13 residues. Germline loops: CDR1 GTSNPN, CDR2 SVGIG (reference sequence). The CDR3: CAWGSRGRQPQHF. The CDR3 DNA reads TGTGCCTGGGGTTCGAGGGGGCGTCAGCCCCAGCATTTT.

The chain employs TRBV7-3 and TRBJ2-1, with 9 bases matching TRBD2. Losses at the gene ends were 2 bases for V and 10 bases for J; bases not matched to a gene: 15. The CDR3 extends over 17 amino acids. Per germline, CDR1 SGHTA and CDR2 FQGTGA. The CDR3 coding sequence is TGTGCCAGCAGCTTACTCCCGAATAGCGGGAGAGTCCGAGAGCAGTTCTTC. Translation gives CASSLLPNSGRVREQFF.

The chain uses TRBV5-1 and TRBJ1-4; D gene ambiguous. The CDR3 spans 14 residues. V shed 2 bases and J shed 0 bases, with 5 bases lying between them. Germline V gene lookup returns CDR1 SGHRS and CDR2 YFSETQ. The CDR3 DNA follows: TGCGCCAGCAGCTTTAGTACAACTAATGAAAAACTGTTTTTT. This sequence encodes CASSFSTTNEKLFF.

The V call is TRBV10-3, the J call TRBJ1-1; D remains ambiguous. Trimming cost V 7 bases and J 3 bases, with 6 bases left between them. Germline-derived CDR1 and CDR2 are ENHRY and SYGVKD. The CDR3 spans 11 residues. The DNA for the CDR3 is TGTGCCATCATGGGCCACACTGAAGCTTTCTTT. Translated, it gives CAIMGHTEAFF.

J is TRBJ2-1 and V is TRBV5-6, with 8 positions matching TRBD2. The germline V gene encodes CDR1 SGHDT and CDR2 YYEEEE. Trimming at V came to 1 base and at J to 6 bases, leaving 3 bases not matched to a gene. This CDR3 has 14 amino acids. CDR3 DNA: TGTGCCAGCAGCTTGTGGCTAGCGGGCAATGAGCAGTTCTTC. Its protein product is CASSLWLAGNEQFF. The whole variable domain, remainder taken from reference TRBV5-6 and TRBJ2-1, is DAGVTQSPTHLIKTRGQQVTLRCSPKSGHDTVSWYQQALGQGPQFIFQYYEEEERQRGNFPDRFSGHQFPNYSSELNVNALLLGDSALYLCASSLWLAGNEQFFGPGTRLTVL.

DNA of the CDR3: TGTGCCAGTAGTACACGGACTAGCGGGAGGGTAGTCGATGAGCAGTTCTTC. Its protein product is CASSTRTSGRVVDEQFF. The chain carries TRBV19 and TRBJ2-1; 15 bases fit TRBD2. Germline values: CDR1 LNHDA, CDR2 SQIVND (reference sequence). The CDR3 consists of 17 residues. V trimming: 4 bases; J trimming: 8 bases; junction bases outside the gene matches: 9.

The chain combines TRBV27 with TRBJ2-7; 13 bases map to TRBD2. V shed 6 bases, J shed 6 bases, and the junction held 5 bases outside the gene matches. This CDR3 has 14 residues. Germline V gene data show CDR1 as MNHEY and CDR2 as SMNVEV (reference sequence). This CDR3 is CASRTGTSGTEQYF. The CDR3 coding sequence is TGTGCCAGCAGAACCGGGACTAGCGGGACCGAGCAGTACTTC.

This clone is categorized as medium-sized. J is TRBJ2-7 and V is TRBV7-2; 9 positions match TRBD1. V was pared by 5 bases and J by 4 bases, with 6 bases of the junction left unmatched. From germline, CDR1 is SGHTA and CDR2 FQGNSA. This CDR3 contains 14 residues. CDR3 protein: CASSAGTGQYEQYF. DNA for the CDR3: TGTGCCAGCAGCGCCGGGACAGGGCAGTACGAGCAGTACTTC.

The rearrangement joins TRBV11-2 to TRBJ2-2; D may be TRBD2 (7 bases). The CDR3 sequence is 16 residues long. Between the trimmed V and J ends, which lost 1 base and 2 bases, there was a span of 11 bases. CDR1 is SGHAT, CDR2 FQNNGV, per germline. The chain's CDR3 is CASSLVGGPNTGELFF. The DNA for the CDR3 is TGTGCCAGCAGCTTAGTGGGGGGGCCCAACACCGGGGAGCTGTTTTTT.

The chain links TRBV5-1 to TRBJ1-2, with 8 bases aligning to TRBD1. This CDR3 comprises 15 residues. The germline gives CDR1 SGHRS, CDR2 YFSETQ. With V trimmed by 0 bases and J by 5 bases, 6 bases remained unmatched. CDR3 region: CASSLEARGPYGYTF. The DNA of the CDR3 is TGCGCCAGCAGCTTGGAGGCCAGGGGGCCGTATGGCTACACCTTC.

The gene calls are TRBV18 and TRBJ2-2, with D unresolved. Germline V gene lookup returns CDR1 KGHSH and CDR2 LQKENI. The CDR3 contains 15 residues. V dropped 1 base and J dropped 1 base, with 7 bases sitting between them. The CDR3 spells CASSPLSRNTGELFF. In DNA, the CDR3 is TGTGCCAGCTCACCACTATCGAGGAACACCGGGGAGCTGTTTTTT.

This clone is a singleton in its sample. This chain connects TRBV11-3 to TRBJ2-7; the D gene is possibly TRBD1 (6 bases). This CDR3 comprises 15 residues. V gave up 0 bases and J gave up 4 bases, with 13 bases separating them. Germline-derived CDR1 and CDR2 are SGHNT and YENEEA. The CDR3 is CASSLDGQGPYEQYF. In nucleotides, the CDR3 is TGTGCCAGCAGCTTAGATGGGCAGGGGCCGTACGAGCAGTACTTC.

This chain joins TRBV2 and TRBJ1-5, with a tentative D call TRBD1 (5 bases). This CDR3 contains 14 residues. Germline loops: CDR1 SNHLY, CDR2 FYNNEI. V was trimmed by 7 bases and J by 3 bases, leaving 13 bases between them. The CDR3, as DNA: TGTGCCAGCACTGACGTAGGGGTCAATCAGCCCCAGCATTTT. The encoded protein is CASTDVGVNQPQHF.